This TCR beta chain was captured in a study of early T cells in non-severe SARS-CoV-2 infection listed by TCRdb under 2021. General notes on the study: Bulk RNA from unsorted whole blood was used for TCR sequencing, so alpha and beta chains could not be paired.

This clonotype was seen a single time. The antigen it binds to is not known. Nothing much larger sits one base from this clone, and base qualities are not available. One read gives only weak evidence. From the cysteine through the phenylalanine, the CDR3 covers 14 amino acids. The read is trimmed to its CDR3 DNA, 42 bases read in frame from base 1. At the junction V is shortened by 4 bases and J by 6 bases, with 15 bases in between. The library was made by 5' RACE. Sequencing took place on a NextSeq 500. The TCR library protocol attached unique molecular identifiers to individual cDNA molecules to correct for sequencing error and PCR bias. Both TCR alpha and beta chains were sequenced, and tight co-correlation was observed between alpha and beta sequence abundances in each sample. For the original study's pipeline: Decombinator V4 was used to annotate the V gene, J gene and CDR3 of the TCR sequences. TCRs were defined as expanded if a significant change between any two time points was detected under a Poisson model with p below 0.0001. TCR abundances were normalised to the total number of TCRs sequenced per sample and expressed as counts per million. TRAV1-2 paired with TRAJ12, TRAJ20 or TRAJ33 defined MAIT TCRs, while TRAV10 paired with TRAJ18 defined iNKT TCRs. A search of VDJdb, accessed on 1 November 2021, was run for TCRs annotated to CMV, EBV and SARS-CoV-2, with TCRs annotated for multiple antigens excluded. TCRdb trimmed the raw reads at Q25, called clones with MiXCR and kept productive beta chains. Here each entry gathers all rows of one CDR3 protein and keeps the most common genes and DNA. TCRdb, rather than the study authors, made the V and J calls. In all, the sample holds approximately 81,000 distinct CDR3 sequences, and more than 13% of those were seen once. Around 3% of the sample is taken by the ten largest.

Set within a cohort of healthcare workers in London, UK, this nested case-control study involved weekly PCR testing of nasopharyngeal swabs along with blood sampling. Between 23 and 31 March 2020, the week of the UK lockdown, healthcare workers were enrolled and then followed up weekly for as long as 16 weeks. Points the paper makes about the study in general: VDJdb matching was skewed toward anti-spike CD8 responses and likely underestimated virus-specific expansions by missing private and CD4 specificities.

The specimen was whole blood. This clonotype was sampled from an adult who was a healthcare worker with PCR-confirmed SARS-CoV-2 infection or an uninfected control (not recorded which). The chain was built from TRBV12-3 or TRBV12-4 and TRBJ1-1; the D gene is possibly TRBD1, with 5 bases matching. The CDR3: CASSWAGSGPEAFF. At the DNA level, the sequence is TGTGCCAGCAGTTGGGCTGGTTCGGGACCTGAAGCTTTCTTT.